This entry features one T cell receptor beta chain sequence. It lacks a known antigen. It has no much larger one-base neighbor in the sample; base qualities were not kept. Naive CD4+ T cells were purified with the Miltenyi Naive CD4+ T Cell Isolation kit, with Tregs depleted using CD25 microbeads. Tregs, naive and memory CD4+ T cells from tumor, blood and ipsilateral draining lymph nodes of 5 or 6 breast cancer patients underwent full-length TCR alpha and beta sequencing. Mononuclear cells from lymph nodes or approximately 50 ml of peripheral blood were isolated by Ficoll density gradient centrifugation. FACS confirmed that the sorted cell populations were more than 90% pure. Full-length TCR variable regions were amplified by 5' RACE PCR with constant-region reverse primers, followed by semi-nested PCR with Nested Universal Primer A. The ReliaPrep RNA Cell Miniprep System was used to extract total RNA, which was then reverse transcribed into 5'RACE-ready cDNA with the SMARTer RACE 5'/3' Kit. Full-length TCR alpha and beta libraries were barcoded with multiplex adaptors and sequenced on an Illumina MiSeq. Per the original workflow: For each of nine subset-tissue groups, sequencing data from the five patients were pooled, and the groups were then compared using unsupervised clustering of TCR gene usage. The Morisita-Horn index was used to calculate repertoire similarity, with shared sequences weighted by how much each contributed to each repertoire. TCRdb reran the public reads through fastp at Q25 and MiXCR, keeping productive beta chains. CDR3 protein duplicates are merged, each entry listing the most common genes and DNA. The V and J calls come from TCRdb's annotation, not from the publication. Recorded for this sample are about 5,200 distinct CDR3 sequences; about two thirds of them occurred a single time. The top ten clones comprise 3.4% of the sample.

This record comes from a study (dated by TCRdb to 2013 to 2016). Broadly, across the study: Whether tumor-infiltrating Tregs in breast cancer are recruited from blood Tregs or converted in situ from other CD4+ T cell subsets was tested. The full study reports these points: The larger-cohort validation was restricted to a single TCR beta V-J rearrangement rather than whole repertoires. The greatest overlap of tumor-infiltrating Treg TCR alpha and beta sequences was with tumor naive CD4+ T cells, followed next by blood naive CD4+ T cells. Tumor memory CD4+ T cell TCR gene usage was found to cluster with blood and lymph node memory CD4+ cells and with lymph node naive CD4+ cells.

In the germline V gene, CDR1 corresponds to MGHRA and CDR2 to YSYEKL. The CDR3 contains 15 residues, cysteine and phenylalanine counted. Only the CDR3 portion is preserved as DNA: 45 bases, with reading frame beginning at the first base. V sheds 4 bases and J sheds 2 bases, leaving 15 bases between their ends. Sequencing was performed on naive CD4+ T cells sorted from blood. In the paper's terms, the cell subset or site label means: naive CD4+ T cells, CD4+CD45RA+CD25-. This chain joins TRBV4-1 to TRBJ2-7, with the D gene possibly TRBD1 or TRBD2, each one fitting 5 bases. The TCR comes from a female donor with breast cancer. The CDR3 protein sequence reads: CASSLSLGRTYEQYF. The DNA sequence is TGCGCCAGCAGCCTCAGTTTGGGACGGACCTACGAGCAGTACTTC.